This T cell receptor beta chain was profiled in a study of tumor-infiltrating lymphocytes in primary liver carcinoma. Across the whole study: Staging placed the tumors at T1-T3 N0M0, and they measured about 4.2 to 10 cm across. Broader study findings: Lower overlap was observed for tumor-adjacent and tumor-blood pairs relative to tumor region pairs.

Points on this clonotype: What it binds is not known. One junction end does not reproduce the germline sequence, and a read error may be involved.

Blood RNA originated from unsorted whole blood, with germline DNA additionally extracted. Germline values: CDR1 SQVTM, CDR2 ANQGSEA. There are 13 residues in the CDR3. Starting from 500 ng of total RNA, TCR beta cDNA was produced with a primer in the constant region. TCR beta libraries came from three nested multiplex PCR rounds using slightly modified ARM-PCR. The two initial PCR rounds, roughly 9 cycles each, used TRBV1-TRBV30 forward and C-beta reverse primers. TCRdb re-called the multiplex PCR reads through MiXCR, storing one row per CDR3 protein. Here the sample spans 190,000 or so distinct CDR3 sequences, less than 65% being singletons.

The source of this sequence is an older woman with primary liver carcinoma and hepatitis B virus infection. Sequencing was carried out using peripheral blood. The rearrangement uses TRBV29-1 and TRBJ2-2; the D gene is possibly TRBD2 (5 bases). The CDR3 here is CSVDGGVPGELLF. As DNA, the CDR3 is TGCAGCGTTGACGGTGGGGTACCCGGGGAGCTGCTTTTT.